This TCR beta chain was found in a study of blood T cell repertoires in COVID-19. Profiled with immunoSEQ multiplex PCR; TCRdb holds only in-frame clones, not every one. This sample carries roughly 120,000 clones, nearly 85% of them seen once, and the ten largest clones take approximately 7%. V was clipped by 2 bases and J by 7 bases, with 9 bases between them. The CDR3 spans 12 residues. The germline V gene has CDR1 SGHRS and CDR2 YFSETQ. The V and J genes are TRBV5-1 and TRBJ1-2; D is uncertain. The specimen sequenced was peripheral blood. The receptor was derived from a woman between 45 and 60 years old with acute or convalescent COVID-19. CDR3 in amino acids: CASSLEGGGYTF. In DNA form, the CDR3 reads TGCGCCAGCAGCTTAGAAGGAGGTGGCTACACCTTC.